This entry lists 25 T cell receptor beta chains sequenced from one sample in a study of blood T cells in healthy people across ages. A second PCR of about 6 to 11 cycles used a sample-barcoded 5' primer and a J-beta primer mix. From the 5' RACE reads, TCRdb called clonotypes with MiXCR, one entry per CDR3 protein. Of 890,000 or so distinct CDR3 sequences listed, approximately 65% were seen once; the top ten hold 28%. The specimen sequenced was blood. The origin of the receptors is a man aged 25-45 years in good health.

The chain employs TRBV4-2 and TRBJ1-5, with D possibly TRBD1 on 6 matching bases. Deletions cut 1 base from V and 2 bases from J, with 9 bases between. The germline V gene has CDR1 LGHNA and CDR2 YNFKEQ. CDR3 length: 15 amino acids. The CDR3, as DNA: TGTGCCAGCAGCCAAGCCCAGGGGCGCAATCAGCCCCAGCATTTT. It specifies CASSQAQGRNQPQHF.

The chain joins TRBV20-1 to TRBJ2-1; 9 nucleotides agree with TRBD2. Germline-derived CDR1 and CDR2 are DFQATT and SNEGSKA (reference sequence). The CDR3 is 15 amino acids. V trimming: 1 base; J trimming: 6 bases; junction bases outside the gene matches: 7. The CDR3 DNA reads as TGCAGTGCTAGAGTTGAGCGGGAGGCCGCCAATGAGCAGTTCTTC. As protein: CSARVEREAANEQFF.

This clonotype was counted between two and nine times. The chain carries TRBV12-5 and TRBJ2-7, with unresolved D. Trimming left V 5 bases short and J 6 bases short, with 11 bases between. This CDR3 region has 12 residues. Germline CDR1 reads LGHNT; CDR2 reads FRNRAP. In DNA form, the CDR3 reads TGTGCTAGTGGTCCCACTCTACGCGAGCAGTACTTC. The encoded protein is CASGPTLREQYF.

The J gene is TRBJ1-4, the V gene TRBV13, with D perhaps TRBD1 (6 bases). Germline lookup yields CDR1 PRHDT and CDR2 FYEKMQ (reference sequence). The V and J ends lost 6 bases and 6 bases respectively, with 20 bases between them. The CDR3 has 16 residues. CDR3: CASRLYREMPDEKLFF. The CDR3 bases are TGTGCCAGCAGGTTGTACAGGGAAATGCCTGATGAAAAACTGTTTTTT.

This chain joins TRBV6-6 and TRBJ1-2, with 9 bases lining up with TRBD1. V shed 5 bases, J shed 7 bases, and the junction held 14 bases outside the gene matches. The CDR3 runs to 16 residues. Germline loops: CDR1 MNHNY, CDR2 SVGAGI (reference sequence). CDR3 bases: TGTGCCAGCAGTCACCAGGCCCCACAGGGGGCGGGTGGCTACACCTTC. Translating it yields CASSHQAPQGAGGYTF.

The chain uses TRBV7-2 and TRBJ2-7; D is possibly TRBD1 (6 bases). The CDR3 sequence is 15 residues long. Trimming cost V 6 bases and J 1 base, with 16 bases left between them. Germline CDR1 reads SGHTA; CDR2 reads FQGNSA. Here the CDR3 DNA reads TGTGCCAGCAGTCGAGGACCGAGGGGGTCCTACGAGCAGTACTTC. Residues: CASSRGPRGSYEQYF.

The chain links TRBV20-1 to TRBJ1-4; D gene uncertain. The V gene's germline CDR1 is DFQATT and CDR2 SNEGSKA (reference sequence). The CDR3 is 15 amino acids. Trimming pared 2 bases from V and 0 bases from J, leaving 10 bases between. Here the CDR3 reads CSARKGPTTNEKLFF. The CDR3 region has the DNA TGCAGTGCTAGAAAAGGACCCACAACTAATGAAAAACTGTTTTTT.

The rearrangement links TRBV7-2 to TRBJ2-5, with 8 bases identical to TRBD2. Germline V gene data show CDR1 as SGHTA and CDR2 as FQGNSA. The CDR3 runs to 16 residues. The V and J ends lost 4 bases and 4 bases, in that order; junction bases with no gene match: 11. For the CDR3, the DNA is TGTGCCAGCAGCTACAATAGCGGGGTGGAGGTAGAGACCCAGTACTTC. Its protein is CASSYNSGVEVETQYF.

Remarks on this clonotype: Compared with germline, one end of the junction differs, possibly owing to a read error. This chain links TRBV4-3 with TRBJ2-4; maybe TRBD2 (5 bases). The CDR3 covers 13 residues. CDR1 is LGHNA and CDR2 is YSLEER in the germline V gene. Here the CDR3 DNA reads TGCGCCAGCAGCCCGGAGCGGCAAAACATTCGGTACTTC. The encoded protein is CASSPERQNIRYF.

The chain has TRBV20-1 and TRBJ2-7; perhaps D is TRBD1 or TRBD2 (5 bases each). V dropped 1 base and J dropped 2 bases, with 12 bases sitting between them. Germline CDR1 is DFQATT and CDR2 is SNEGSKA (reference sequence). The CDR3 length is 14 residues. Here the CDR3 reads CSARGGGLAYEQYF. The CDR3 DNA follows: TGCAGTGCTAGAGGGGGCGGGTTAGCCTACGAGCAGTACTTC.

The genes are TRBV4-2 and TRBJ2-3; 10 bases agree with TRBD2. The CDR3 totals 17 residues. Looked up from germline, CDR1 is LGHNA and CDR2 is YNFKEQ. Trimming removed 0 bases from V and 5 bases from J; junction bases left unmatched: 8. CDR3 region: CASSQDGLAGEVDTQYF. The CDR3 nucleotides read TGTGCCAGCAGCCAAGATGGGCTAGCGGGGGAGGTAGATACGCAGTATTTT.

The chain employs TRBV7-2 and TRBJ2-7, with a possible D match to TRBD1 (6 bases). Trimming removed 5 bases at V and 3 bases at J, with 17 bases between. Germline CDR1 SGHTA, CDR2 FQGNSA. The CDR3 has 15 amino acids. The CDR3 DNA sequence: TGTGCCAGCAGCACAACGGGCCACAGGGACTACGAGCAGTACTTC. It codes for CASSTTGHRDYEQYF.

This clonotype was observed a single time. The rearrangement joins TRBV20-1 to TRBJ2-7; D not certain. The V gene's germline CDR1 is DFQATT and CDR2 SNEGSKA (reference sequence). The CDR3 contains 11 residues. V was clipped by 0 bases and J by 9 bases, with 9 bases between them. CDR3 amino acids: CSARDSIPQYF. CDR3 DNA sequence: TGCAGTGCTAGAGATAGTATCCCGCAGTACTTC.

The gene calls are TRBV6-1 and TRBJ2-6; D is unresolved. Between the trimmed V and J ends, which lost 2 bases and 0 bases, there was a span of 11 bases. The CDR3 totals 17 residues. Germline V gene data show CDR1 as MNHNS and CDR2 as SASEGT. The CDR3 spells CASSELDLGSGANVLTF. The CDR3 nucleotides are TGTGCCAGCAGTGAACTAGATTTGGGCTCTGGGGCCAACGTCCTGACTTTC.

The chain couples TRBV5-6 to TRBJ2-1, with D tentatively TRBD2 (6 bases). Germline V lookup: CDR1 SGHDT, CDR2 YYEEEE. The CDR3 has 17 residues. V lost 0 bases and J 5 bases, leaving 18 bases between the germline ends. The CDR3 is CASSLEPPLRGNNEQFF. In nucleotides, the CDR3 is TGTGCCAGCAGCTTGGAGCCCCCCCTACGGGGGAACAATGAGCAGTTCTTC.

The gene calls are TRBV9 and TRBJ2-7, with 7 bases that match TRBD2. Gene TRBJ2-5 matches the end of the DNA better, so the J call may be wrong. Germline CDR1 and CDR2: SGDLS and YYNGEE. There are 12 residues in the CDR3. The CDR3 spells CASGEGRETQYF. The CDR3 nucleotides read TGTGCCAGCGGGGAGGGGAGAGAGACCCAGTACTTC.

The CDR3 DNA sequence: TGTGCCAGCAGTTACTCGGAGCAGGGGACGCTGGTTTCCGGGGAGCTGTTTTTT. It translates to CASSYSEQGTLVSGELFF. V and J are TRBV6-5 and TRBJ2-2, with a weak D call TRBD1 (6 bases). V lost 0 bases to trimming and J lost 6 bases, with 20 bases between them. CDR1 is MNHEY, CDR2 SVGAGI, per germline. The CDR3 loop spans 18 amino acids.

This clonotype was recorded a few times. CDR3 in amino acids: CASSLAMGSSSYNEQFF. The DNA for the CDR3 is TGTGCCAGCAGCTTGGCTATGGGCAGTAGCTCCTACAATGAGCAGTTCTTC. The chain has TRBV5-4 and TRBJ2-1; D gene unclear. This CDR3 comprises 17 residues. Trimming took 0 bases from V and 0 from J, leaving 13 bases between them. CDR1 is SGHNT and CDR2 is YYREEE in the germline V gene (reference sequence).

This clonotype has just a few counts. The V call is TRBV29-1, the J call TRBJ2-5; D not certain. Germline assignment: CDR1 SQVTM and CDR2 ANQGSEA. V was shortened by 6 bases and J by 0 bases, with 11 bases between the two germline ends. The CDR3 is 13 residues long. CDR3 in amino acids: CSVPAGYQETQYF. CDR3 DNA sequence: TGCAGCGTCCCGGCAGGCTACCAAGAGACCCAGTACTTC.

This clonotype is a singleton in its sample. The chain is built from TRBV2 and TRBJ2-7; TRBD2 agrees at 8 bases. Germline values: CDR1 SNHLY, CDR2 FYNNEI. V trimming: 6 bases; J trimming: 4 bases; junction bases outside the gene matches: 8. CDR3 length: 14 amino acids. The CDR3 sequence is CASRRRGGEYEQYF. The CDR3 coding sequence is TGTGCCAGCAGGAGACGGGGGGGCGAATACGAGCAGTACTTC.

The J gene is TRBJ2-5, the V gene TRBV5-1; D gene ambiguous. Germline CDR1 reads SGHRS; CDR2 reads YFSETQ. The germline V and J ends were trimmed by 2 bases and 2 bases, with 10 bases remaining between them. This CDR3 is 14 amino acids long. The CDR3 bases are TGCGCCAGCAGCTTCAGACCAAGACAAGAGACCCAGTACTTC. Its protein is CASSFRPRQETQYF. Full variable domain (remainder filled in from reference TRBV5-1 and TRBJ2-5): KAGVTQTPRYLIKTRGQQVTLSCSPISGHRSVSWYQQTPGQGLQFLFEYFSETQRNKGNFPGRFSGRQFSNSRSEMNVSTLELGDSALYLCASSFRPRQETQYFGPGTRLLVL.

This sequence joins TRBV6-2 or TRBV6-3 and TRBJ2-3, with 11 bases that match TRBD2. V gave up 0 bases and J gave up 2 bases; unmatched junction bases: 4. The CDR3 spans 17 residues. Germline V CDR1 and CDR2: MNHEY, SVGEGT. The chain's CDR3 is CASSYSGLAENTDTQYF. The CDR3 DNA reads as TGTGCCAGCAGTTACTCGGGACTAGCGGAGAACACAGATACGCAGTATTTT.

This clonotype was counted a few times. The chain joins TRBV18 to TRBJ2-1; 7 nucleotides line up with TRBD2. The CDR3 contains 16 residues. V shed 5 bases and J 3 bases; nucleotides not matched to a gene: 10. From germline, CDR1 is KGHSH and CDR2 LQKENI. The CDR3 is CASSSSGANLYNEQFF. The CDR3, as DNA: TGTGCCAGCTCATCAAGCGGGGCCAACCTCTACAATGAGCAGTTCTTC.

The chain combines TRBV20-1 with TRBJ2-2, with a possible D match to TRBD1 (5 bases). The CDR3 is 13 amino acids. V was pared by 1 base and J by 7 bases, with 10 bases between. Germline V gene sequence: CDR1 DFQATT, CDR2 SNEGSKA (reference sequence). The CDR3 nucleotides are TGCAGTGCTAGAGTACAGGCGCTCGGGGAGCTGTTTTTT. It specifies CSARVQALGELFF.

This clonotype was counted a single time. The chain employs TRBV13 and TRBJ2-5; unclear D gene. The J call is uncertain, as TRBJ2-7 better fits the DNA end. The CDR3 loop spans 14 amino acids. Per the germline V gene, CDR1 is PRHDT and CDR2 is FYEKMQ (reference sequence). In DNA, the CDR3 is TGTGCCAGCAGCGGGCCGTCTGGGTCCTACGAGCAGTACTTC. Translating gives CASSGPSGSYEQYF.